This TCR beta chain emerged from a study of T cell responses to AZD1222 COVID-19 vaccine (dated by TCRdb to the early 2020s). For context, the study as a whole: AZD1222 recipients given second doses at about 4 weeks or at about 12 weeks were pooled, since spike-specific TCR depth and breadth were not found to differ between the two schedules. TCR sequencing was performed for about 250 trial participants, of whom about 210 were given two doses of AZD1222 and some 26 were given two doses of MenACWY control vaccine. Trial participants were enrolled into age subgroups of 18-55, 56-69 and 70-plus years, which contained approximately 150, 28 and 58 TCR-sequenced participants, respectively.

The CDR3 regions of human TCRbeta chains were analyzed by immunosequencing. Under the source paper's analysis protocol: TCRs in the repertoires were matched against a reference library of SARS-CoV-2-specific TCRs that had been generated with the MIRA antigen-specificity platform. Breadth was defined as the fraction of unique TCRs that were SARS-CoV-2-associated. Depth was defined as the fraction of total T cells that were SARS-CoV-2-associated. Using the MIRA data, each spike-specific TCR was assigned both to the spike region to which the TCR was reactive and to a CD4 or CD8 class. Log10-transformed breadth and depth values were compared by one-way ANOVA with Sidak's multiple comparisons tests. The source is immuneACCESS, and TCRdb retained only in-frame sequences with V and J called. Part of the clones is not carried over; for the studies checked, unresolved V genes explain less than half of this, and the remainder is unexplained. V, J and clone size were drawn from that table, and D and trimming were deduced from the DNA. This sample has around 90,000 clones in its table, and just over 85% of those were observed once. In total, the top ten clones hold around 5.9% of the sample.

Overall results and qualifications from the work: Because no day 14 peak-response samples were available, the repertoires could be characterized only after the peak T cell response. CD4 TCRs associated with the vaccine covered the entire spike protein, and the dominant responses were in regions 160-218 and 743-854. Reportedly, almost half of the unique spike-specific TCRs recognized epitopes lying outside the regions that are mutated in the B.1.351 and B.1.1.7 variants. Participants were mostly white British and included more females than males, and it was suggested by the authors that clonal diversity may have been underestimated. In the small 56-69-year group, the increase in depth fell short of significance, most likely because of low power. After two AZD1222 doses, both the breadth and the depth of spike-specific TCRs were significantly higher than at day 0 and than in MenACWY recipients. Conclusions about previously exposed vaccinees were limited because only six AZD1222 recipients were SARS-CoV-2 seropositive at baseline.

CDR1 and CDR2, looked up from the germline V gene, are SGHVS and FQNEAQ. V sheds 3 bases and J sheds 9 bases, leaving 15 bases between their ends. From cysteine to phenylalanine, the CDR3 is 14 amino acids long. The sequence is cut down to CDR3 DNA, 42 bases in frame from base 1. In the case of this clone: Its antigen specificity is not known. Qualities for individual bases were not recorded, and no much larger clone is one base off.

What the time point label conveys for this sample: baseline before first vaccination. Samples from vaccinated people were obtained from the UK trials COV001 and COV002, which included a single-blind randomized controlled phase 2/3 trial of AZD1222 (ChAdOx1 nCoV-19) in healthy adults. For TCRbeta chain sequencing, PBMC samples were collected from trial participants at day 0 and at day 28 after the second dose. The receptor's source is an adult in good health. The input for sequencing was peripheral blood, taken on day 0 of AZD1222 vaccination. The rearrangement joined TRBV7-8 to TRBJ1-5, with a weak D call of TRBD1 (5 bases match). This receptor carries the CDR3 CASSFFRVGGPQHF. The bases read TGTGCCAGCAGCTTCTTCAGGGTAGGAGGGCCCCAGCATTTT.